Each of the 3 T cell receptor beta chains below was sequenced from the same sample in a study of blood T cell repertoires in COVID-19. Using immunoSEQ multiplex PCR, the repertoire was profiled, and TCRdb retains in-frame clones only, with some absent. The sample records 70,000 or so clones, over 80% being singletons. The sample taken for sequencing was peripheral blood. These receptors were taken from a man at least 80 years old with active or convalescent COVID-19.

The V and J genes are TRBV6-6 and TRBJ1-6, with a tentative D call TRBD1 (6 bases). V lost 8 bases and J lost 4, with 9 bases in between. Germline CDR1 is MNHNY and CDR2 is SVGAGI (reference sequence). The CDR3 has 13 amino acids. This CDR3 is CASVGQYNSPLHF. The CDR3 DNA reads as TGTGCCAGCGTCGGACAGTATAATTCACCCCTCCACTTT.

Only a few counts were recorded for this clone. The V and J genes are TRBV5-1 and TRBJ2-2, with 14 bases identical to TRBD2. CDR1 and CDR2 from the germline V gene are SGHRS and YFSETQ. After removal of 0 bases from V and 0 bases from J, the junction contained 4 bases not matched to a gene. The CDR3 spans 19 residues. CDR3 loop: CASSLVGLAGVTNTGELFF. The DNA for the CDR3 is TGCGCCAGCAGCTTGGTGGGACTAGCGGGGGTGACGAACACCGGGGAGCTGTTTTTT.

The gene calls are TRBV30 and TRBJ2-1; D is possibly TRBD2 (6 bases). This CDR3 is 12 amino acids long. CDR1 GTSNPN and CDR2 SVGIG come from the germline V gene (reference sequence). Trimming removed 3 bases at V and 8 bases at J, with 11 bases between. The CDR3 DNA is TGTGCCTGGAGCCGTGGGGGGTATGAGCAGTTCTTC. This sequence encodes CAWSRGGYEQFF. Filled out from reference TRBV30 and TRBJ2-1, the complete variable domain reads SQTIHQWPATLVQPVGSPLSLECTVEGTSNPNLYWYRQAAGRGLQLLFYSVGIGQISSEVPQNLSASRPQDRQFILSSKKLLLSDSGFYLCAWSRGGYEQFFGPGTRLTVL.